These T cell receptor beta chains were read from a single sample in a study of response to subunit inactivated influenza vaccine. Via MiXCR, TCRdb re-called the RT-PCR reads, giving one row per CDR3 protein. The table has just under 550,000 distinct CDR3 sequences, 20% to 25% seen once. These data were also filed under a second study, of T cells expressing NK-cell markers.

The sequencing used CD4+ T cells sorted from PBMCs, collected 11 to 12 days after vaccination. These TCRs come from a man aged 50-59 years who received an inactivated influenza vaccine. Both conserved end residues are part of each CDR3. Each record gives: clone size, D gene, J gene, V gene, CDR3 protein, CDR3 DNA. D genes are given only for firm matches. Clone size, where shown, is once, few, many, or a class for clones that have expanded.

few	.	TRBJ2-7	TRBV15	CATSRGIGSVGEQYF	TGTGCCACCAGCAGAGGGATAGGGTCGGTAGGGGAGCAGTACTTC
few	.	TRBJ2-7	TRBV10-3	CATRTSTYEQYF	TGTGCCACGAGGACATCTACCTACGAGCAGTACTTC
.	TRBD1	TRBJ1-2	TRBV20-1	CSARGTGSSNYGYTF	TGCAGTGCTAGAGGGACAGGGTCCTCTAACTATGGCTACACCTTC
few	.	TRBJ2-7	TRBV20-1	CSRVSQGNEQYF	TGCAGCCGGGTCAGTCAGGGCAACGAGCAGTACTTC
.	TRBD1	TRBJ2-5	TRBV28	CASRRHGDRIQETQYF	TGTGCCAGCAGACGACATGGGGACAGGATACAAGAGACCCAGTACTTC
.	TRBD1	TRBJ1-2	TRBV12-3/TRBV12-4	CASSRAGQGNGYTF	TGTGCCAGCAGCCGCGCGGGACAGGGGAACGGCTACACCTTC
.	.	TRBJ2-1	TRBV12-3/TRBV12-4	CASSPQGPMIF	TGTGCCAGCAGTCCCCAGGGCCCCATGATCTTC
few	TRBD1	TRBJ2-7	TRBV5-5	CASSMGTGVRYEQYF	TGTGCCAGCAGCATGGGGACAGGGGTTCGCTACGAGCAGTACTTC
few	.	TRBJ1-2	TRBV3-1	CASSTGSNYGYTF	TGTGCCAGCAGTACAGGGTCCAACTATGGCTACACCTTC
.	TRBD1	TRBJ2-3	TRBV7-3	CASSFTGTGYTDTQYF	TGTGCCAGCAGCTTTACCGGGACAGGGTACACAGATACGCAGTATTTT
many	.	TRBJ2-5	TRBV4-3	CASSQDVSGAGSNQYF	TGCGCCAGCAGCCAAGATGTTTCGGGGGCCGGATCGAACCAGTACTTC
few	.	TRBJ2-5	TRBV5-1	CASSLSQKQETQYF	TGCGCCAGCAGCTTGTCACAGAAACAAGAGACCCAGTACTTC
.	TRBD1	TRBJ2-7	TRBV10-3	CAISETGQPYEQYF	TGTGCCATCAGTGAGACGGGACAGCCCTACGAGCAGTACTTC
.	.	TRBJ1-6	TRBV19	CASTGANSPLHF	TGTGCCAGTACAGGGGCCAATTCACCCCTCCACTTT
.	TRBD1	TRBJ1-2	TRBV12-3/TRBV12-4	CASSFRRTGINYGYTF	TGTGCCAGCAGTTTCAGGAGGACAGGAATAAACTATGGCTACACCTTC
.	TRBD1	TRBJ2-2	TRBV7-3	CASSLLPTGDTGELFF	TGTGCCAGCAGCCTTCTCCCCACAGGGGACACCGGGGAGCTGTTTTTT
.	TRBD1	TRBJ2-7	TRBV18	CASSPSFVTGKNYEQYF	TGTGCCAGCTCACCTAGTTTTGTGACAGGGAAAAACTACGAGCAGTACTTC
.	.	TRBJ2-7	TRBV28	CASRSNSVSYEQYF	TGTGCCAGCAGGTCCAACAGTGTATCCTACGAGCAGTACTTC
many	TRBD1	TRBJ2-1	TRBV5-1	CASSFTGDSYNEQFF	TGCGCCAGCAGCTTCACAGGGGACTCCTACAATGAGCAGTTCTTC
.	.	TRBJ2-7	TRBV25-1	CASSEAAVGYEQYF	TGTGCCAGCAGTGAAGCGGCTGTGGGCTACGAGCAGTACTTC
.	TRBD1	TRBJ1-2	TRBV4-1	CASRPAGGNGYTF	TGCGCCAGCAGGCCGGCAGGGGGGAATGGCTACACCTTC
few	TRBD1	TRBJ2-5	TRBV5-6	CASSETGRGETQYF	TGTGCCAGCAGCGAGACAGGGCGCGGGGAGACCCAGTACTTC
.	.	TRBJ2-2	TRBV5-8	CASRQLRTGELFF	TGTGCCAGCAGACAACTTCGGACCGGGGAGCTGTTTTTT
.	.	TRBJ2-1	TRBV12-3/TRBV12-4	CASSFPRVDEQFF	TGTGCCAGCAGTTTTCCCAGGGTTGATGAGCAGTTCTTC
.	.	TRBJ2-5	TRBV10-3	CAIRRDTQETQYF	TGTGCCATCAGGCGGGACACCCAAGAGACCCAGTACTTC
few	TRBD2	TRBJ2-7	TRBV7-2	CASSAAGRKYEQYF	TGTGCCAGCAGCGCAGCGGGACGAAAATACGAGCAGTACTTC
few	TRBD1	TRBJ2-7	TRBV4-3	CASSQSTGNLYEQYF	TGCGCCAGCAGCCAATCGACAGGGAACCTCTACGAGCAGTACTTC
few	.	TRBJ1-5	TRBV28	CASRWDNQPQHF	TGTGCCAGCAGATGGGACAATCAGCCCCAGCATTTT
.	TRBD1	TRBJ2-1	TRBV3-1	CASSQDLTGGGNEQFF	TGTGCCAGCAGCCAGGATTTGACAGGGGGAGGGAATGAGCAGTTCTTC
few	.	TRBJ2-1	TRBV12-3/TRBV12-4	CASSGGRGEPQFF	TGTGCCAGCAGCGGAGGCCGCGGTGAGCCACAGTTCTTC
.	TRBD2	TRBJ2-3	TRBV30	CAWRGLAGFTDTQYF	TGTGCCTGGAGGGGACTAGCGGGCTTCACAGATACGCAGTATTTT
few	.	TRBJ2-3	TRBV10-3	CAISESQGTDTQYF	TGTGCCATCAGTGAGTCTCAGGGGACAGATACGCAGTATTTT
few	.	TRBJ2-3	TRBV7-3	CASSLSLAATDTQYF	TGTGCCAGCAGCTTATCACTTGCCGCCACAGATACGCAGTATTTT
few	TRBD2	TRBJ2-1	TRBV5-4	CASSLGTSGRVAFF	TGTGCCAGCAGCTTGGGGACTAGCGGGAGGGTTGCGTTCTTC
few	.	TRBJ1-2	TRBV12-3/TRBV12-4	CASSLRGFYYGYTF	TGTGCCAGCAGTTTAAGGGGGTTTTACTATGGCTACACCTTC
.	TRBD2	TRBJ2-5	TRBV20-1	CSGLAGVETQYF	TGCAGTGGCTTAGCGGGGGTGGAGACCCAGTACTTC
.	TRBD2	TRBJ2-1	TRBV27	CASSPRTSGRQTYNEQFF	TGTGCCAGCAGTCCACGGACTAGCGGGAGGCAAACCTACAATGAGCAGTTCTTC
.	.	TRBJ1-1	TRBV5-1	CASTHNSGTSVRTEAFF	TGCGCCAGCACCCACAATTCCGGGACATCGGTTAGGACTGAAGCTTTCTTT
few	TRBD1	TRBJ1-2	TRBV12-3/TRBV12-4	CASSGGWATGLLLGYTF	TGTGCCAGCAGTGGGGGTTGGGCGACAGGGCTCCTTCTAGGCTACACCTTC
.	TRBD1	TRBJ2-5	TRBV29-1	CSVGQGAEETQYF	TGCAGCGTTGGACAGGGGGCAGAGGAGACCCAGTACTTC
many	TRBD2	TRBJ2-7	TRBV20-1	CSARTSSYEQYF	TGCAGTGCTAGGACTAGCAGCTACGAGCAGTACTTC
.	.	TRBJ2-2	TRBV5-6	CASSFGTTNTGELFF	TGTGCCAGCAGCTTTGGGACAACGAACACCGGGGAGCTGTTTTTT
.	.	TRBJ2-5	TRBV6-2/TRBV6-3	CASSQLGRQLQETQYF	TGTGCCAGCAGTCAGTTGGGACGGCAACTTCAAGAGACCCAGTACTTC
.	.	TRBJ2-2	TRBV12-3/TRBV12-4	CASSNLNRIWSTGELFF	TGTGCCAGCAGTAACTTGAACAGGATTTGGAGTACCGGGGAGCTGTTTTTT
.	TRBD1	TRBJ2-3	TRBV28	CASSRIRQGLFTDTQYF	TGTGCCAGCAGTCGAATCAGACAGGGCCTCTTCACAGATACGCAGTATTTT
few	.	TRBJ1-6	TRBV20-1	CSARDPNRDNSPLHF	TGCAGTGCTAGAGATCCCAACAGGGATAATTCACCCCTCCACTTT
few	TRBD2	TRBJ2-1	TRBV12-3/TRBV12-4	CASSTSGVDVFF	TGTGCCAGCAGTACTAGCGGGGTCGATGTCTTCTTC
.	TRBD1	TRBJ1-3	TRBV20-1	CSARDVETGSGNTIYF	TGCAGTGCTAGAGATGTTGAGACAGGGTCTGGAAACACCATATATTTT
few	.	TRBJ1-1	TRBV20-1	CSATRGGVSPEAFF	TGCAGTGCAACAAGGGGTGGAGTGTCCCCTGAAGCTTTCTTT
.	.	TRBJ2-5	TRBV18	CASSPSSGHLLHF	TGTGCCAGCTCACCTTCCTCGGGACATCTACTTCACTTC
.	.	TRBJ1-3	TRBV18	CASSPPAGFGNTIYF	TGTGCCAGCTCACCACCGGCAGGGTTCGGAAACACCATATATTTT
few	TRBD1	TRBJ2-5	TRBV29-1	CSVHKTGSGETQYF	TGCAGCGTGCACAAGACAGGGAGTGGAGAGACCCAGTACTTC
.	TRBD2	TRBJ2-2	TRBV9	CASSVGLAGGRYTGELFF	TGTGCCAGCAGCGTAGGCCTAGCGGGGGGGCGGTACACCGGGGAGCTGTTTTTT
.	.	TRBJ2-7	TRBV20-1	CSASRFRGDYEQYF	TGCAGTGCGAGCCGATTTCGCGGGGACTACGAGCAGTACTTC
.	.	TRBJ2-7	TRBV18	CASSPLETRKGEQYF	TGTGCCAGCTCACCACTCGAGACAAGAAAGGGCGAGCAGTACTTC
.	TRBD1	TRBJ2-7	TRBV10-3	CAISGGQNYEQYF	TGTGCCATCAGTGGGGGACAGAACTACGAGCAGTACTTC
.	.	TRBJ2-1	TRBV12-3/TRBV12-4	CASSWGALGRNEQFF	TGTGCCAGCAGTTGGGGGGCCTTAGGTAGGAATGAGCAGTTCTTC
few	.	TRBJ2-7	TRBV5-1	CASSPSYSTSYEQYF	TGCGCCAGCAGCCCCTCTTACAGTACAAGCTACGAGCAGTACTTC